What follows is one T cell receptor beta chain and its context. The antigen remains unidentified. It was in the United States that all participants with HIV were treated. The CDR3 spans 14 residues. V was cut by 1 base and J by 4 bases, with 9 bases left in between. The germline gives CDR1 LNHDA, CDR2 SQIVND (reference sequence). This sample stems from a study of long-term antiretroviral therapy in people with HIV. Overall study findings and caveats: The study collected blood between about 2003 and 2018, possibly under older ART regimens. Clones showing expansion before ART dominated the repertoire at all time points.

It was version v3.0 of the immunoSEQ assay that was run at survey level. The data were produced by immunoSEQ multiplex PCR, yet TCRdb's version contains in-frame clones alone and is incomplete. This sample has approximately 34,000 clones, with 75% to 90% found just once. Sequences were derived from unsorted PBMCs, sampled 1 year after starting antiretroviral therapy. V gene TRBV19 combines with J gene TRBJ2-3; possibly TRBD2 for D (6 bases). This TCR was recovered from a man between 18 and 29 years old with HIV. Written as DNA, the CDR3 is TGTGCCAGTAGTATAGCGGGGGTAGCAGATACGCAGTATTTT. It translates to CASSIAGVADTQYF.